The present T cell receptor (beta chain) was sequenced within a study of vaccination effects on CD4 cells after COVID-19. Of note for this clone: What it binds is unknown.

Generated by immunoSEQ multiplex PCR, the TCRdb table keeps only in-frame clones and is missing some. The data show about 26,000 clones, with 70% to 80% seen just once and approximately 16% held by the top ten. Antigen-specific CD4+ T cells were expanded (with viral peptide pools) by the ViraFEST assay ahead of sequencing. Subsequent to roughly 9 days of culture, CD4+ T cells were isolated. From March to December 2020, the person had a SARS-CoV-2 infection that was confirmed by PCR. Cultures received IL-2 medium that replaced half the medium on days 3 and 7. CDR1 and CDR2 (germline): SGHRS, YFSETQ. The CDR3 length is 15 residues. After removal of 2 bases from V and 2 bases from J, the junction contained 4 bases not matched to a gene.

The rearrangement uses TRBV5-1 and TRBJ2-5, with 9 bases that match TRBD2. The specimen comprised CD4+ T cells from PBMCs cultured with HCoV-NL63 spike peptides, sampled before COVID-19 vaccination. The receptor's source is a human donor who had a prior SARS-CoV-2 infection. CDR3 amino acids: CASSFYLAGQETQYF. The CDR3 DNA is TGCGCCAGCAGCTTCTATCTAGCGGGGCAAGAGACCCAGTACTTC.